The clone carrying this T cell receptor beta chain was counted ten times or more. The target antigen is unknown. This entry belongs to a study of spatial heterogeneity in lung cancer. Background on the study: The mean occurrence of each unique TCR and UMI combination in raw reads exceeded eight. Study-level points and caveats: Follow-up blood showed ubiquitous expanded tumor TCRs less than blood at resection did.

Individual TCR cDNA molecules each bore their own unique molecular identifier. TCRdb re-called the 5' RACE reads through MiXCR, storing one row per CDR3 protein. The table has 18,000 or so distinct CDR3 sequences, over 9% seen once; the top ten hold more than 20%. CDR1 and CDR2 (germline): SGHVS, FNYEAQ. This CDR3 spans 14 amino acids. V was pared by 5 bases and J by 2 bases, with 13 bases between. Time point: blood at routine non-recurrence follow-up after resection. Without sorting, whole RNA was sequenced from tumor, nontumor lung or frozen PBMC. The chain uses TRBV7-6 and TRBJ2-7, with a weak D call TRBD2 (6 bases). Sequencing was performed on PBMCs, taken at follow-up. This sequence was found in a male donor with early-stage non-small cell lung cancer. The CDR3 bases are TGTGCCAGCAGCCCAGGACTACTCACCTACGAGCAGTACTTC. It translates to CASSPGLLTYEQYF. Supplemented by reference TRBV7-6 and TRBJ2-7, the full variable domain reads GAGVSQSPRYKVTKRGQDVALRCDPISGHVSLYWYRQALGQGPEFLTYFNYEAQQDKSGLPNDRFSAERPEGSISTLTIQRTEQRDSAMYRCASSPGLLTYEQYFGPGTRLTVT.